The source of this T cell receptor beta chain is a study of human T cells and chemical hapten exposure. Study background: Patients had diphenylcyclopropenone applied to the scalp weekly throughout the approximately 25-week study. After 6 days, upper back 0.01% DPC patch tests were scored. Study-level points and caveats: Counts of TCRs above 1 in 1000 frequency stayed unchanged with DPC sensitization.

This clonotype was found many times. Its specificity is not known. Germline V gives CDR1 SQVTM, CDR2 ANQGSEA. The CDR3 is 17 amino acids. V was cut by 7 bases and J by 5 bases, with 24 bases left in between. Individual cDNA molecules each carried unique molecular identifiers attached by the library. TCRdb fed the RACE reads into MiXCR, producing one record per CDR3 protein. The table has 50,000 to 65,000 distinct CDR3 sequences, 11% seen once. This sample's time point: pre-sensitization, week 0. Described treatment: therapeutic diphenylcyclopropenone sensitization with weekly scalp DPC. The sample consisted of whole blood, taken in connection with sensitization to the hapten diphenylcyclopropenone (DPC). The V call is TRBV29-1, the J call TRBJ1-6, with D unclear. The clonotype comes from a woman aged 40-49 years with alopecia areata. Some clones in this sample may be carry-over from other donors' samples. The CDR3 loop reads CSAHPRRVVGHNSPLHF. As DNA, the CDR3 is TGCAGCGCCCACCCCAGAAGGGTAGTAGGCCATAATTCACCCCTCCACTTT.